This T cell receptor beta chain emerged from a study of human T cells and chemical hapten exposure. Germline V gene lookup returns CDR1 DFQATT and CDR2 SNEGSKA (reference sequence). Trimming took 3 bases from V and 1 from J, leaving 6 bases between them. The CDR3 has 12 amino acids. In TCRdb, the RACE reads were re-called with MiXCR into one record per CDR3 protein. The sample contains around 100,000 distinct CDR3 sequences, approximately 9.9% of which appear only once. This clonotype was observed at least ten times. Regarding time point: patch test 1, 2 weeks after DPC sensitization. As for treatment: therapeutic diphenylcyclopropenone sensitization with weekly scalp DPC.

Sequenced here: whole blood, sampled in connection with sensitization to the hapten diphenylcyclopropenone (DPC). This sequence was found in a woman aged 40 to 50 with alopecia areata. Some clones in this sample may be carry-over from other donors' samples. V is TRBV20-1 and J is TRBJ2-5; D might be TRBD1 (6 bases). CDR3: CSARDSQETQYF. The CDR3 coding sequence is TGCAGTGCTAGGGACAGCCAAGAGACCCAGTACTTC.